This T cell receptor beta chain comes out of a study of Graves' ophthalmopathy and Graves' hyperthyroidism (dated by TCRdb to the late 2010s). Study-wide context: Peripheral blood samples were taken at the time of initial diagnosis, before any treatment was given. Following sample collection, hyperthyroidism patients were given methimazole at a starting dose of 30 mg daily, and ophthalmopathy patients were given high-dose intravenous methylprednisolone. The 95 to 100 discovery patients were randomly split 7:3 into training and test sets. In total, 135 blood samples were TCR-sequenced: fewer than 50 ophthalmopathy, 75 hyperthyroidism and roughly 17 hyperthyroidism-to-ophthalmopathy patients. An independent validation cohort comprised 18 to 20 hyperthyroidism patients and over 15 patients who later progressed from hyperthyroidism to ophthalmopathy. In more than 5 hyperthyroidism patients, the T-cell repertoire of thyroid tissue was compared with the T-cell repertoire of blood. To tell Graves' ophthalmopathy apart from Graves' hyperthyroidism, and to predict which patients would progress to ophthalmopathy, the study relied on TCR beta repertoire signatures. To explore V-J signatures that distinguish ophthalmopathy from hyperthyroidism, a discovery set of more than 90 patients was enrolled, made up of 43 with ophthalmopathy and some 58 with stable hyperthyroidism. The full study reports these points: In validation, the model predicted ophthalmopathy progression with about 70% sensitivity and about 77% specificity; some 13 predicted patients were CT-confirmed with GO in a median of about 6.1 months. Ophthalmopathy was separated from stable hyperthyroidism by the 13-signature model with roughly 88% sensitivity and approximately 84% specificity in cross-validation and with 80%/75% in the test set. Most expanded thyroid clonotypes with a frequency above 0.001 also appeared in blood, which suggests that blood repertoires may reflect the immune response in the thyroid. Sample size was not statistically predetermined, and group allocation was not concealed from the investigators.

For repertoire sequencing, TCR beta CDR3 regions were amplified from RNA transcripts. The first round was an RT-PCR using HTBI primers with the Qiagen OneStep RT-PCR kit, and this first round was followed by a second-round multiplex PCR, then size selection and purification. The libraries underwent paired-end sequencing with 100 bp reads on an Illumina HiSeq2000. Under the source paper's analysis protocol: SOAPnuke was used for read processing, and reads with adapters, uncalled bases, a mean Phred below 15, or no exact constant-primer or identifier match were discarded. COPE v1.2.5 was used to merge the high-quality paired reads. Each unique nucleotide sequence was defined as a clonotype, and clonotypes were aligned to IMGT TRB V, D and J references with MiTCR v1.1. The analysis was limited to V-J combinations with a frequency above 0.0001, which together covered approximately 99% of repertoires. For each V-J combination, a TCR clonal expansion and chaos score was defined as the ratio of F50 clonal expansion to chaos observed in the TCRdist matrix. Welch's t-statistics and random forest were used to reduce the features to approximately 13 V-J combinations, which were then used as input to a naive Bayes classifier. The Morisita-Horn index was used to measure how similar the thyroid and blood repertoires were. TCRdb reran the public reads through fastp at Q25 and MiXCR, keeping productive beta chains. Under each unique CDR3 protein, matching rows form one entry showing the most common genes and DNA. The V and J calls here are based on TCRdb, not the publication. The sample has hundreds of thousands of distinct CDR3 sequences on record, about 24% of them singletons. The ten largest account for roughly 6.9% of the sample.

Hyperthyroidism was considered stable if no progression to ophthalmopathy occurred within 18 months of follow-up. The hyperthyroidism patients were 18 to 65 years old and newly diagnosed, with a disease duration of less than 2 months. Anyone with other autoimmune diseases, uncontrolled infections, pregnancy or lactation was excluded from the study. Diagnosis was based on clinical symptoms, serum thyroxine, TRAb, thyroid ultrasound and orbital computed tomography. Using Ficoll-Paque density gradient centrifugation, PBMCs were isolated from roughly 9.2 ml of fresh peripheral blood. Trizol reagent was used to extract the total RNA, and its quality was then checked on an Agilent 2100 Bioanalyzer. This clonotype was observed a few times. Its antigen is currently not known. No clone much larger than this one lies a single base away; base qualities are absent. The receptor was isolated from a woman aged 18 to 35 with stable Graves' hyperthyroidism. Some clones in this sample may be carry-over from other donors' samples. Donor details come from another sample of the same person, matched by shared clones. Sequenced: peripheral blood.

The CDR3: CASSERWGQPQHF. The sequence in DNA is TGTGCCAGCAGTGAAAGGTGGGGACAGCCCCAGCATTTT. The sequence joins TRBV2 to TRBJ1-5, with the D gene not clear enough to name. The germline ends are 9 bases apart after V is trimmed by 2 bases and J by 7 bases. For CDR1 and CDR2, the germline V gene lists SNHLY and FYNNEI. The CDR3 numbers 13 residues from cysteine through phenylalanine. This entry keeps only the CDR3 DNA: 39 bases, framed from base 1.